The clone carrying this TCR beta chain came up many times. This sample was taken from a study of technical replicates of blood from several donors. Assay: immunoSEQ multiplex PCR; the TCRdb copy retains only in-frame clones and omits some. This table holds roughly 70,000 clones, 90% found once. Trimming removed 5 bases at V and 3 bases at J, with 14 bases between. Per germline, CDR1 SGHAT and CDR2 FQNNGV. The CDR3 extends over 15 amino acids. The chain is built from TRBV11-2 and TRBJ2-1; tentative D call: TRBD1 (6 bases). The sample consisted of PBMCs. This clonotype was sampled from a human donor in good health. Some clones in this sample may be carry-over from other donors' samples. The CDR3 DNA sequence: TGTGCCAGCAGCCTGCGGCAGGGGATCTACAATGAGCAGTTCTTC. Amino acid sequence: CASSLRQGIYNEQFF.